This entry features one T cell receptor (beta chain) sequence. No antigen is known for it. Using immunoSEQ multiplex PCR, the repertoire was profiled, and TCRdb retains in-frame clones only, with some absent. The sample holds around 34,000 clones; around 93% are singletons and the top ten take 7.9%. These data come from a study of T cells in localized non-small cell lung cancer. Study-wide points: Exceeding tumor, uninvolved adjacent lung had the highest T cell clonality.

This CDR3 is built from 15 residues. CDR1 and CDR2 (germline): SGHTS, YDEGEE. With 0 bases removed from V and 0 bases from J, the gap between germline ends came to 9 bases. V gene TRBV5-8 combines with J gene TRBJ1-2; a weak D match, TRBD1 (6 bases). The input for sequencing was peripheral blood, taken before any cancer treatment. The TCR sequence derives from a female donor older than 55 with stage I lung adenocarcinoma. CDR3 amino acids: CASSLAWTANYGYTF. CDR3 nucleotide sequence: TGTGCCAGCAGCTTGGCATGGACAGCTAACTATGGCTACACCTTC.